This is a list of T cell receptor beta chains from one sample in a study of blood T cell repertoires in COVID-19. Some clones are missing from TCRdb's copy, which holds only in-frame ones; the method was immunoSEQ multiplex PCR. The repertoire holds about 350,000 clones, with around nine tenths as singletons. The sample comprised PBMCs or T cells enriched from blood (not recorded which). These TCRs come from a woman aged 25 to 39 who had been exposed to COVID-19. The CDR3 runs from the conserved cysteine through the conserved F or W. The D gene is left open where the match is weak. Some rows mark clone size as missing; the rest say once, few, many or name a class of expanded clone.

once | . | TRBJ2-7 | 14 | TRBV5-6 | CASSWVSTTYEQYF | TGTGCCAGCAGCTGGGTGAGCACTACCTACGAGCAGTACTTC
. | TRBD1 | TRBJ1-2 | 14 | TRBV5-5 | CASSQSQGAQGYTF | TGTGCCAGCAGCCAATCACAGGGGGCACAGGGCTACACCTTC
. | TRBD1 | TRBJ1-3 | 15 | TRBV7-9 | CASRSDRGPGNTIYF | TGTGCCAGCAGGAGTGACAGGGGGCCTGGAAACACCATATATTTT
. | . | TRBJ2-5 | 15 | TRBV5-4 | CASSLEWRVGETQYF | TGTGCCAGCAGCTTGGAGTGGAGGGTAGGGGAGACCCAGTACTTC
. | . | TRBJ1-1 | 15 | TRBV3-1/TRBV3-2 | CASSQQDSGNTEAFF | TGTGCCAGCAGCCAGCAGGACAGCGGTAACACTGAAGCTTTCTTT
. | . | TRBJ1-1 | 13 | TRBV25-1 | CASSEGLVTEAFF | TGTGCCAGCAGTGAAGGCTTGGTTACTGAAGCTTTCTTT
. | . | TRBJ2-3 | 12 | TRBV2 | CASSSSTDTQYF | TGTGCCAGCAGTTCTAGCACAGATACGCAGTATTTT
. | TRBD2 | TRBJ2-1 | 14 | TRBV18 | CASSPGLAGDEQFF | TGTGCCAGCTCACCAGGACTAGCGGGAGATGAGCAGTTCTTC
. | TRBD2 | TRBJ2-7 | 14 | TRBV2 | CASMPKRDHYEQYF | TGTGCCAGCATGCCGAAGCGGGACCACTACGAGCAGTACTTC
. | . | TRBJ2-1 | 15 | TRBV19 | CASTPDRSSYNEQFF | TGTGCCAGTACTCCCGACAGGAGCTCCTACAATGAGCAGTTCTTC
. | TRBD1 | TRBJ1-2 | 14 | TRBV19 | CASSPTTGGFGYTF | TGTGCCAGTAGTCCCACGACAGGGGGCTTTGGCTACACCTTC
. | TRBD2 | TRBJ2-5 | 13 | TRBV7-9 | CASSLLAEETQYF | TGTGCCAGCAGCTTACTAGCGGAAGAGACCCAGTACTTC
. | TRBD1 | TRBJ2-1 | 15 | TRBV5-1 | CASSFGGQGYNEQFF | TGCGCCAGCAGCTTCGGTGGACAGGGCTACAATGAGCAGTTCTTC
. | TRBD2 | TRBJ2-1 | 15 | TRBV6-5 | CASSQTSGRADEQFF | TGTGCCAGCAGTCAAACTAGCGGGAGAGCCGATGAGCAGTTCTTC
many | . | TRBJ1-1 | 16 | TRBV9 | CASSVAVVGPDTEAFF | TGTGCCAGCAGCGTAGCTGTGGTTGGGCCTGACACTGAAGCTTTCTTT
. | TRBD1 | TRBJ1-1 | 14 | TRBV4-2 | CASSQENRGAEAFF | TGTGCCAGCAGCCAAGAAAACAGGGGGGCTGAAGCTTTCTTT
. | TRBD1 | TRBJ1-2 | 16 | TRBV7-9 | CASSLELRTGGIGYTF | TGTGCCAGCAGCTTAGAATTGAGGACAGGGGGTATAGGCTACACCTTC
. | TRBD1 | TRBJ2-2 | 14 | TRBV7-9 | CASSQDRGGGELFF | TGTGCCAGCAGCCAGGACAGGGGAGGTGGGGAGCTGTTTTTT
. | TRBD1 | TRBJ1-1 | 19 | TRBV9 | CASSPLPTGRISTRTEAFF | TGTGCCAGCAGCCCCCTCCCGACAGGGCGGATCAGTACCCGCACTGAAGCTTTCTTT
few | . | TRBJ1-3 | 13 | TRBV11-2 | CASSPSSGNTIYF | TGTGCCAGCAGCCCTAGCTCTGGAAACACCATATATTTT
. | TRBD1 | TRBJ1-1 | 13 | TRBV24-1 | CAARSPGQTEAFF | TGTGCCGCCAGAAGCCCGGGACAGACTGAAGCTTTCTTT
once | TRBD1 | TRBJ2-2 | 14 | TRBV18 | CASSPSGQTGELFF | TGTGCCAGCTCACCATCGGGACAGACCGGGGAGCTGTTTTTT
. | . | TRBJ2-2 | 15 | TRBV28 | CASGVQGRGTGELFF | TGTGCCAGCGGGGTGCAGGGGCGTGGCACCGGGGAGCTGTTTTTT
. | . | TRBJ1-1 | 15 | TRBV25-1 | CASSESLGRNTEAFF | TGTGCCAGCAGTGAATCTCTAGGCAGAAACACTGAAGCTTTCTTT
. | . | TRBJ2-7 | 11 | TRBV3-1/TRBV3-2 | CASSQDWEQYF | TGTGCCAGCAGCCAGGACTGGGAGCAGTACTTC
. | TRBD1 | TRBJ1-5 | 18 | TRBV30 | CAWSGGSAGGTRDQPQHF | TGTGCCTGGAGTGGGGGGAGTGCAGGGGGCACAAGGGATCAGCCCCAGCATTTT
. | . | TRBJ2-6 | 16 | TRBV10-3 | CATGPGLLSGANVLTF | TGTGCCACCGGGCCGGGACTGCTCTCTGGGGCCAACGTCCTGACTTTC
once | TRBD1 | TRBJ2-1 | 14 | TRBV9 | CASSVQDRGNEQFF | TGTGCCAGCAGCGTCCAGGACAGGGGAAATGAGCAGTTCTTC
. | . | TRBJ2-5 | 13 | TRBV5-1 | CASSLDVLETQYF | TGCGCCAGCAGCTTGGATGTACTTGAGACCCAGTACTTC
. | TRBD2 | TRBJ2-4 | 15 | TRBV5-6 | CASSLGTSGRYIQYF | TGTGCCAGCAGCTTGGGGACTAGCGGGAGATACATTCAGTACTTC
. | TRBD1 | TRBJ1-1 | 18 | TRBV7-9 | CASSLVGQGAQMNTEAFF | TGTGCCAGCAGCTTAGTGGGACAGGGGGCGCAGATGAACACTGAAGCTTTCTTT
. | . | TRBJ1-5 | 12 | TRBV19 | CASREGWQPQHF | TGTGCCAGCCGGGAGGGTTGGCAGCCCCAGCATTTT
. | . | TRBJ2-7 | 14 | TRBV10-2 | CASSLAISSYEQYF | TGCGCCAGCAGTTTAGCGATAAGCTCCTACGAGCAGTACTTC
. | TRBD2 | TRBJ2-1 | 14 | TRBV9 | CASMGTSGRSEQFF | TGTGCCAGCATGGGGACTAGCGGGAGGTCTGAGCAGTTCTTC